These T cell receptor beta chains were read from a single sample in a study of Ad26.COV2.S vaccination and SARS-CoV-2 variants. The repertoire was sequenced with immunoSEQ multiplex PCR; TCRdb's copy has only in-frame clones and lacks some. The table shows about 480,000 clones, with roughly 89% occurring only once. The specimen comprised peripheral blood, sampled in a trial of Ad26.COV2.S vaccine versus placebo. The receptors derive from a person between 18 and 60 years old who received the Ad26.COV2.S COVID-19 vaccine or a placebo. The CDR3 runs from the conserved cysteine through the conserved F or W. D genes are given only for firm matches. Where a row states a size, it is once, few, many or the class of an expanded clone; other rows omit it.

cdr3_nt	cdr3_aa	d_call	v_call	j_call	clone_size
TGTGCCAGCAGTGAAGCGTGGGTTTCGCCCCAGCATTTT	CASSEAWVSPQHF	-	TRBV2	TRBJ1-5	-
TGCGCCAGCAGCTTGGGGTTGGAGGACCGGGCTTTCTTT	CASSLGLEDRAFF	-	TRBV5-1	TRBJ1-1	once
TGCAGCGCCGAGCTCCCGAGCGGGAACTACACAGATACGCAGTATTTT	CSAELPSGNYTDTQYF	TRBD2	TRBV29-1	TRBJ2-3	-
TGTGCCAGCGGACCCGGGACAGGGGAGCAGTACTTC	CASGPGTGEQYF	TRBD1	TRBV6-4	TRBJ2-7	-
TGTGCCAGCAGTGAGCCACAGGGGCGGGAGACCCAGTACTTC	CASSEPQGRETQYF	TRBD1	TRBV25-1	TRBJ2-5	-
TGTGCCAGCAGTCCCGGGACCTCCTACGAGCAGTACTTC	CASSPGTSYEQYF	-	TRBV12-3/TRBV12-4	TRBJ2-7	-
TGTGCCACCAGTGATTCCCTGGACAGCTACACCGGGGAGCTGTTTTTT	CATSDSLDSYTGELFF	-	TRBV24-1	TRBJ2-2	-
TGTGCCAGCAGTGAAGAAGCGGGAGGCTACAATGAGCAGTTCTTC	CASSEEAGGYNEQFF	TRBD2	TRBV6-1	TRBJ2-1	-
TGTGCCAGTAGTATACAGGGTATTCGTGGCTACACCTTC	CASSIQGIRGYTF	-	TRBV19	TRBJ1-2	few
TGTGCCTGGAGGGGTCAGAAAAATATCAACTATGGCTACACCTTC	CAWRGQKNINYGYTF	-	TRBV30	TRBJ1-2	-
TGTGCCAGCAGTTTGAGGAGCTCCTACGAGCAGTACTTC	CASSLRSSYEQYF	-	TRBV28	TRBJ2-7	-
TGTGCCATCAGTGAGGACGGTAATGAGCAGTTCTTC	CAISEDGNEQFF	-	TRBV10-3	TRBJ2-1	once
TGTGCCAGCAGCCAAGACAGGGGCACCATCACTGAAGCTTTCTTT	CASSQDRGTITEAFF	-	TRBV3-1/TRBV3-2	TRBJ1-1	once
TGTGCCAGTACCCTAAGGGGGACTAGCGGGAGAAATGAGCAGTTCTTC	CASTLRGTSGRNEQFF	TRBD2	TRBV19	TRBJ2-1	-
TGTGCCAGTAGTATAGCCGGCATCTCCTACGAGCAGTACTTC	CASSIAGISYEQYF	-	TRBV19	TRBJ2-7	once
TGTGCCTGGAGTGTACAGGGAATGGTGAGCAATCAGCCCCAGCATTTT	CAWSVQGMVSNQPQHF	-	TRBV30	TRBJ1-5	-
TGTGCCGGCCATCTAGGGAACGGCTACACCTTC	CAGHLGNGYTF	-	TRBV2	TRBJ1-2	-
TGCAGTGCTAGGCTGACTGTCGAGCAGTACTTC	CSARLTVEQYF	-	TRBV20-1	TRBJ2-7	-
TGTGCCAGCAGCCAATTTAACAATGAGCAGTTCTTC	CASSQFNNEQFF	-	TRBV3-1/TRBV3-2	TRBJ2-1	once
TGTGCCAGTAGTATAGGAGGGTACACAGATACGCAGTATTTT	CASSIGGYTDTQYF	-	TRBV19	TRBJ2-3	-
TGTGCCAGCAGCTTGTGGGGCCAGCGGGAGGCGGTCGAGCAGTACTTC	CASSLWGQREAVEQYF	TRBD2	TRBV7-8	TRBJ2-7	-
TGTGCCAGCAGCTTACGGGGCGGGTCGAACACCGGGGAGCTGTTTTTT	CASSLRGGSNTGELFF	-	TRBV7-3	TRBJ2-2	-
TGTGCCACCATATTAACAGATACGCAGTATTTT	CATILTDTQYF	-	TRBV6-5	TRBJ2-3	once
TGTGCCAGCAGCTTAGCGCTCAGGGATGATTCACCCCTCCACTTT	CASSLALRDDSPLHF	-	TRBV7-9	TRBJ1-6	-
TGTGCCAGCAGCTACTCGGGACAGGGGGCTCGTCAGCCCCAGCATTTT	CASSYSGQGARQPQHF	TRBD1	TRBV28	TRBJ1-5	-
TGTGCCAGCAGCCGACAAATTGGACAGGGACCCTACGAGCAGTACTTC	CASSRQIGQGPYEQYF	TRBD1	TRBV6-6	TRBJ2-7	-
TGCGCCAGCAGCGTACCGACAGGGTCCTACGAGCAGTACTTC	CASSVPTGSYEQYF	TRBD1	TRBV5-1	TRBJ2-7	-
TGTGCCACCAGCAGAGACCCTAGCGGGAACTACGAGCAGTACTTC	CATSRDPSGNYEQYF	TRBD2	TRBV15	TRBJ2-7	-
TGTGCCAGCAGTCCCCCCGGACAGGGGGATGGGGCCAACGTCCTGACTTTC	CASSPPGQGDGANVLTF	TRBD1	TRBV28	TRBJ2-6	-
TGTGCCAGCAGCGTAGGCCTAGGGGACGTCTACGAGCAGTACTTC	CASSVGLGDVYEQYF	-	TRBV9	TRBJ2-7	once
TGCAGCGTTCTAGCGGGAGGCACAGATACGCAGTATTTT	CSVLAGGTDTQYF	TRBD2	TRBV29-1	TRBJ2-3	-
TGTGCCAGCAGCCAGCAAGGCTATGGCTACACCTTC	CASSQQGYGYTF	-	TRBV3-1/TRBV3-2	TRBJ1-2	-
TGTGCCAGCAGTGAATCCTGGGGGACTAGCGGGACCGATGAGCAGTTCTTC	CASSESWGTSGTDEQFF	TRBD2	TRBV25-1	TRBJ2-1	-
TGTGCCAGCAGCCCTACCTTAATCGGCCAGCCCCAGCATTTT	CASSPTLIGQPQHF	-	TRBV7-2	TRBJ1-5	once
TGTGCCAGCAGCCAAGTTTCGGGCACTGAAGCTTTCTTT	CASSQVSGTEAFF	-	TRBV3-1/TRBV3-2	TRBJ1-1	-
TGTGCCAGCAGCTTAGACAGCGTCAATGAGCAGTTCTTC	CASSLDSVNEQFF	-	TRBV11-2	TRBJ2-1	-
TGTGCCAGCAGACCCGCGGGGGCTGGTGAGCAGTTCTTC	CASRPAGAGEQFF	-	TRBV12-3/TRBV12-4	TRBJ2-1	once
TGTGCCAGCAGCACCCGAACTAGCGGGAGGGCCGGCACCGGGGAGCTGTTTTTT	CASSTRTSGRAGTGELFF	TRBD2	TRBV5-4	TRBJ2-2	-
TGTGCCAGCAGCCGAGTCGGGGAGACCCAGTACTTC	CASSRVGETQYF	-	TRBV5-4	TRBJ2-5	-
TGTGCCAGCAGCTTGGATCTAGGGCCGGCCGGGGAGCTGTTTTTT	CASSLDLGPAGELFF	-	TRBV5-8	TRBJ2-2	few
TGTGCCAGCAGTTCTGCCGGGACAGTTAATTCACCCCTCCACTTT	CASSSAGTVNSPLHF	TRBD1	TRBV6-5	TRBJ1-6	-
TGTGCCAGCAGCCAAGATCTGCGCAATGAGCAGTTCTTC	CASSQDLRNEQFF	-	TRBV3-1/TRBV3-2	TRBJ2-1	-
TGTGCAAGTCGCCTCGGGACGAACAACGACGAGCAGTACTTC	CASRLGTNNDEQYF	-	TRBV12-2	TRBJ2-7	-
TGTGCCACCCGTCGGGCTTTTGGCCGGTCTGGGGCCAACGTCCTGACTTTC	CATRRAFGRSGANVLTF	-	TRBV28	TRBJ2-6	once
TGTGCCTGGATGAGGGACAGAGCGGTCTCTGGGGCCAACGTCCTGACTTTC	CAWMRDRAVSGANVLTF	TRBD1	TRBV30	TRBJ2-6	-
TGTGCCAGCAGCCCCCGCCCCGGTGGGGCCAACGTCCTGACTTTC	CASSPRPGGANVLTF	-	TRBV7-6	TRBJ2-6	-